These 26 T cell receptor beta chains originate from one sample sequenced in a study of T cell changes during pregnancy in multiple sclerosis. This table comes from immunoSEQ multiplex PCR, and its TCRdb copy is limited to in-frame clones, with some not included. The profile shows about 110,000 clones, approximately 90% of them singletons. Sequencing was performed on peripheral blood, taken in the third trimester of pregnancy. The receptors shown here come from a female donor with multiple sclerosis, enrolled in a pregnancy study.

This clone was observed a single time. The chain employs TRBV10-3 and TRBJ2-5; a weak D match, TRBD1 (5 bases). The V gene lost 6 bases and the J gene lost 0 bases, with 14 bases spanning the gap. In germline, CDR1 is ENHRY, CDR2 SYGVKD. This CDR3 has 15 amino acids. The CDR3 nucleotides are TGTGCCATCAGCGAGGACACCAAGTACCAAGAGACCCAGTACTTC. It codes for CAISEDTKYQETQYF.

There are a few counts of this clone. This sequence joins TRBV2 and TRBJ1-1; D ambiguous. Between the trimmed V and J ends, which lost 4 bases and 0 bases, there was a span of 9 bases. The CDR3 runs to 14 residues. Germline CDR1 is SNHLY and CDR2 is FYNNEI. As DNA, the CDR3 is TGTGCCAGCAGTGGGGGAGTCATGAACACTGAAGCTTTCTTT. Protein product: CASSGGVMNTEAFF.

CDR3 loop: CASSSRQQGALGYTF. CDR3 sequence (DNA): TGTGCCAGCAGTTCCCGCCAACAGGGGGCCTTGGGCTACACCTTC. The rearrangement uses TRBV28 and TRBJ1-2; 9 nucleotides match TRBD1. Germline CDR1 reads MDHEN; CDR2 reads SYDVKM. The CDR3 contains 15 residues. V dropped 4 bases and J dropped 8; count of bases not matched to a gene: 11.

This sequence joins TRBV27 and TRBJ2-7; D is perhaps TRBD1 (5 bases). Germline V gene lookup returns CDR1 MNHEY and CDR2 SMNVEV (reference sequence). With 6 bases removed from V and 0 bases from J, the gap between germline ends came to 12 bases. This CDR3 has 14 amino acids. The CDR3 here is CASRPYRSSYEQYF. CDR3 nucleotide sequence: TGTGCCAGCAGGCCTTACAGGAGCTCCTACGAGCAGTACTTC.

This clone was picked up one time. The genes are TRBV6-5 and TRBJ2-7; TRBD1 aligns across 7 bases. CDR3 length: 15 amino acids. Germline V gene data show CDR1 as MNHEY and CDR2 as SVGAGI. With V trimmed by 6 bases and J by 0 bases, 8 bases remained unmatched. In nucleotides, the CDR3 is TGTGCCAGCAGGCCGTCCGGGACAGCCTCCTACGAGCAGTACTTC. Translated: CASRPSGTASYEQYF.

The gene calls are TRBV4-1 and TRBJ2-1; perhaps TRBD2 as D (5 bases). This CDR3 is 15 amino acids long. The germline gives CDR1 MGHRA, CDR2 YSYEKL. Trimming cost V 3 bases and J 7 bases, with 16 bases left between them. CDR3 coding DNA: TGCGCCAGCAGCCATCAGACTATGTCCGCGAATGAGCAGTTCTTC. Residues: CASSHQTMSANEQFF.

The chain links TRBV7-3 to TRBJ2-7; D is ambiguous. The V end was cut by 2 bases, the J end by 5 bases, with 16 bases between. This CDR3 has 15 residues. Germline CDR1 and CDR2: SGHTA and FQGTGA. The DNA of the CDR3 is TGTGCCAGCAGCTTAGACCTAGTCAGAAGCCACGAGCAGTACTTC. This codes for CASSLDLVRSHEQYF.

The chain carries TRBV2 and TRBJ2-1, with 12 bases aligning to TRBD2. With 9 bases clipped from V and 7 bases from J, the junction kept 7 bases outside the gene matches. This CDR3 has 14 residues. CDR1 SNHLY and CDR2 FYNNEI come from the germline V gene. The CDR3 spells CARETSGGKNEQFF. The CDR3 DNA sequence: TGTGCCAGGGAAACTAGCGGGGGGAAAAATGAGCAGTTCTTC.

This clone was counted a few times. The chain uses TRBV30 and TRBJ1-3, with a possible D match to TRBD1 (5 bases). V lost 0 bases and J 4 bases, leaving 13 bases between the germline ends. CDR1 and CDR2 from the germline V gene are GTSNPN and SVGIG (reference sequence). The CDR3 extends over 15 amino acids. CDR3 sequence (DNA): TGTGCCTGGAGTGTGAAGGTGGGGCTCGGAAACACCATATATTTT. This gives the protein CAWSVKVGLGNTIYF.

CDR3 sequence (DNA): TGTGCCAGCAGCGTAGCCAGCGGAGGGGCGCAGAATGAGCAGTTCTTC. This codes for CASSVASGGAQNEQFF. This rearrangement joins TRBV9 to TRBJ2-1; TRBD2 might be the D (6 bases). The V end lost 0 bases, the J end lost 7 bases, and 17 bases lay between the germline ends. CDR3 length: 16 residues. Germline V gene lookup returns CDR1 SGDLS and CDR2 YYNGEE.

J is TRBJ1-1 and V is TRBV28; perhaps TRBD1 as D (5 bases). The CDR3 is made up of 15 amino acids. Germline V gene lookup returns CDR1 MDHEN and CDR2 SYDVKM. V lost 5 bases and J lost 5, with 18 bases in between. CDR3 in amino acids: CASSRGRGVTTEAFF. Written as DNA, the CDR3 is TGTGCCAGCAGTCGAGGTAGGGGTGTTACAACTGAAGCTTTCTTT.

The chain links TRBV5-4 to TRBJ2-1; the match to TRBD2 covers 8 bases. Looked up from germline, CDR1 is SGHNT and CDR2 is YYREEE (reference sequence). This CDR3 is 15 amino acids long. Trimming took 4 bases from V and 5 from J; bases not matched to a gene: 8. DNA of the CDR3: TGTGCCAGCAGCAGTATGAGCGGGGGTGACAATGAGCAGTTCTTC. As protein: CASSSMSGGDNEQFF.

CDR3 amino acids: CAWASGTPNEQFF. The CDR3 nucleotides read TGTGCCTGGGCTAGCGGGACTCCCAATGAGCAGTTCTTC. This sequence joins TRBV30 and TRBJ2-1; 9 nucleotides align to TRBD2. J was trimmed by 6 bases and V by 5 bases; bases with no gene match: 5. CDR1 is GTSNPN and CDR2 is SVGIG in the germline V gene (reference sequence). The CDR3 totals 13 residues.

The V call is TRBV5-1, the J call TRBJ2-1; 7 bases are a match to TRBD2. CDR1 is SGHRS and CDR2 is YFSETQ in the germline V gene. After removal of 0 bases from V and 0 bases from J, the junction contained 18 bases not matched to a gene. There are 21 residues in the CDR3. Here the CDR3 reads CASSLVGGAPPHTSSYNEQFF. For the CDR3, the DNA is TGCGCCAGCAGCTTGGTGGGAGGGGCCCCACCCCACACTAGCTCCTACAATGAGCAGTTCTTC.

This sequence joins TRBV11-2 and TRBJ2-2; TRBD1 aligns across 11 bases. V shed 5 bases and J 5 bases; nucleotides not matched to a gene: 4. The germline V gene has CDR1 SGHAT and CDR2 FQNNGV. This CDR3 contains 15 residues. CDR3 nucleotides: TGTGCCAGCAGCGGGACAGGGGGTCGTACCGGGGAGCTGTTTTTT. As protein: CASSGTGGRTGELFF.

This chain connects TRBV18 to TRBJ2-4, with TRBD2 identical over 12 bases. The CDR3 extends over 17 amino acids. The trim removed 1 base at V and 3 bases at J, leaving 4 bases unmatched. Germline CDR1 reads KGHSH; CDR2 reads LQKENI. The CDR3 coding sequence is TGTGCCAGCTCACCACGACTAGCGGGGGCTGGCAAAAACATTCAGTACTTC. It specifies CASSPRLAGAGKNIQYF.

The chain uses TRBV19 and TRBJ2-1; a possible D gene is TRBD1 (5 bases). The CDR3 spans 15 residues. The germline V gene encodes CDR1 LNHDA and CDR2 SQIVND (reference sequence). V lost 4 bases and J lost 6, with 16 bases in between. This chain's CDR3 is CASSSLRQTLNEQFF. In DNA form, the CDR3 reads TGTGCCAGTAGTAGTCTGAGACAGACTCTCAATGAGCAGTTCTTC.

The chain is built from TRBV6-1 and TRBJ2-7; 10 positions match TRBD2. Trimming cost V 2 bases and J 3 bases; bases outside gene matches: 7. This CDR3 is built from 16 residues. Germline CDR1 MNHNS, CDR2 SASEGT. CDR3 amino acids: CASSEPSSGRGYEQYF. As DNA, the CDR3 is TGTGCCAGCAGTGAACCTTCTAGCGGGAGAGGCTACGAGCAGTACTTC.

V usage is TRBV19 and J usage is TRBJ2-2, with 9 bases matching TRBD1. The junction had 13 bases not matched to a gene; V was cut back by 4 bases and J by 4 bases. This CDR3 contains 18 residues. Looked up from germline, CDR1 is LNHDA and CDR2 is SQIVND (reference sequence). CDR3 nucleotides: TGTGCCAGTAGTACACCGGGACAGGGCCCAGGGGGCACCGGGGAGCTGTTTTTT. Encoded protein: CASSTPGQGPGGTGELFF.

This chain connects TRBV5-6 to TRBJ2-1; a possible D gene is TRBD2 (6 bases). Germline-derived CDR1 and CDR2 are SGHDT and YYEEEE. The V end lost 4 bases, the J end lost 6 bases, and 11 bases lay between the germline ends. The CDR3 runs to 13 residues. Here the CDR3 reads CASSVVLANEQFF. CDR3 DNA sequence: TGTGCCAGCAGCGTCGTACTAGCCAATGAGCAGTTCTTC. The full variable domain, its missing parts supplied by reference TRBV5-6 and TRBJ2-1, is DAGVTQSPTHLIKTRGQQVTLRCSPKSGHDTVSWYQQALGQGPQFIFQYYEEEERQRGNFPDRFSGHQFPNYSSELNVNALLLGDSALYLCASSVVLANEQFFGPGTRLTVL.

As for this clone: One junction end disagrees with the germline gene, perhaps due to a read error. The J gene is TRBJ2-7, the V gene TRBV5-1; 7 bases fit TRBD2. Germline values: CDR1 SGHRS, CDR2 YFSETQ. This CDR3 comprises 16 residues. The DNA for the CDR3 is TGCGCCAGCTGCCCAGGGACTACAGATTTCGGGAGCGAGCAGTGCTTC. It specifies CASCPGTTDFGSEQCF.

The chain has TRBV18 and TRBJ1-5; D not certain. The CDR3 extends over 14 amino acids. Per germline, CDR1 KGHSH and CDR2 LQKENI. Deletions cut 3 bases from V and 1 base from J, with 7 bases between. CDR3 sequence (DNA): TGTGCCAGCTCACCGGGCCCGAGCAATCAGCCCCAGCATTTT. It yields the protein CASSPGPSNQPQHF. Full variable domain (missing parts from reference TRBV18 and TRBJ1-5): NAGVMQNPRHLVRRRGQEARLRCSPMKGHSHVYWYRQLPEEGLKFMVYLQKENIIDESGMPKERFSAEFPKEGPSILRIQQVVRGDSAAYFCASSPGPSNQPQHFGDGTRLSIL.

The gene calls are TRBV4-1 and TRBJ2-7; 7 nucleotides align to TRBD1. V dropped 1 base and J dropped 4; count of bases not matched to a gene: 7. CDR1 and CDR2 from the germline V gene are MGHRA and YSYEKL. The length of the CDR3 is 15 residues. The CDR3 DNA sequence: TGCGCCAGCAGCCAAGGGGACAGCATGAAGTACGAGCAGTACTTC. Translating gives CASSQGDSMKYEQYF.

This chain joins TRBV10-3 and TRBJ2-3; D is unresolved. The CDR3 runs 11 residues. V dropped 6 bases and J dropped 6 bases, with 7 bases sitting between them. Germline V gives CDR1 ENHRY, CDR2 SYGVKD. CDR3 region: CAIRTLDTQYF. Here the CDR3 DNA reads TGTGCCATCAGGACACTGGATACGCAGTATTTT.

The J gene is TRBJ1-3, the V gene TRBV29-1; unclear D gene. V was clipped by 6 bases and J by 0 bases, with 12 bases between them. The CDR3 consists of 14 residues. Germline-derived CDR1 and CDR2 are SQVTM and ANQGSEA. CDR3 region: CSVVRTGSGNTIYF. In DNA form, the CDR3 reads TGCAGCGTAGTTAGGACTGGCTCTGGAAACACCATATATTTT.

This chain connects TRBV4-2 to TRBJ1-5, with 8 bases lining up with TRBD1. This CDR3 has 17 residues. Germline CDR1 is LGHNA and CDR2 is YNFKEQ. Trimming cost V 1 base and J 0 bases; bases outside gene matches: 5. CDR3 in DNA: TGTGCCAGCAGCCAAGCCGGGACAGGATATAGCAATCAGCCCCAGCATTTT. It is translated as CASSQAGTGYSNQPQHF.